The 15 T cell receptor beta chains reported below all come from one sample, sequenced in a study of blood T cell repertoires in COVID-19. Sequenced by immunoSEQ multiplex PCR; TCRdb stores in-frame clones only, minus some. This table has 150,000 to 200,000 clones, over 75% appearing once. Sequencing was carried out using peripheral blood. The receptors were gathered from a woman aged 70-85 years with acute or convalescent COVID-19.

J is TRBJ2-7 and V is TRBV7-2, with 9 bases fitting TRBD2. Germline CDR1 reads SGHTA; CDR2 reads FQGNSA. This CDR3 is 15 amino acids long. Trimming at V came to 8 bases and at J to 0 bases, leaving 8 bases not matched to a gene. CDR3 protein: CASGKLAGFSYEQYF. CDR3 in DNA: TGTGCCAGCGGAAAACTAGCGGGCTTCTCCTACGAGCAGTACTTC.

This clone occurred a few times. The chain couples TRBV11-2 to TRBJ2-5; D may be TRBD1 (5 bases). The germline gives CDR1 SGHAT, CDR2 FQNNGV. V lost 5 bases to trimming and J lost 7 bases, with 8 bases between them. The CDR3 extends over 11 amino acids. The CDR3 spells CASSQGVTQYF. CDR3 DNA: TGTGCCAGCAGCCAAGGGGTGACCCAGTACTTC.

This clone was seen more than once but under ten times. The V and J genes are TRBV18 and TRBJ1-2; D is perhaps TRBD1 (5 bases). The germline CDR1 and CDR2 sequences are KGHSH and LQKENI. The V end lost 3 bases, the J end lost 8 bases, and 13 bases lay between the germline ends. The CDR3 extends over 13 amino acids. CDR3 DNA: TGTGCCAGCTCACCTGAGCAGGGAGGAGGCTACACCTTC. It encodes CASSPEQGGGYTF.

The V call is TRBV30, the J call TRBJ1-3; unclear D gene. Trimming took off 0 bases at V and 0 bases at J, with 9 bases between the two ends. The germline gives CDR1 GTSNPN, CDR2 SVGIG (reference sequence). The CDR3 totals 15 residues. For the CDR3, the DNA is TGTGCCTGGAGTGTAGGCGGCTACTCTGGAAACACCATATATTTT. Its translation: CAWSVGGYSGNTIYF.

The V and J genes are TRBV7-5 and TRBJ2-5; the table's D call of TRBD2 was not tested on the DNA. TRBV7-5 is a pseudogene locus. This CDR3 spans 17 amino acids. CDR3 amino acids: CAAYRGTSFRVLETQYF. CDR3 DNA sequence: TGTGCCGCTTACCGGGGGACTAGTTTCCGAGTGCTGGAGACCCAGTACTTC.

This chain links TRBV23-1 with TRBJ1-1, with TRBD1 matching 9 bases. Being an ORF, TRBV23-1 has a function that is uncertain. Unmatched junction bases numbered 21, after V lost 8 bases and J lost 2 bases. The CDR3 covers 19 residues. The CDR3 DNA reads as TGCGCCAGCGTCCGGGACAGGGCTTTTTACTCTTTGGGTAACACTGAAGCTTTCTTT. Protein sequence: CASVRDRAFYSLGNTEAFF.

CDR3 sequence: CASSGSAGSGTDTQYF. The CDR3 DNA is TGTGCCAGCAGTGGGAGTGCCGGGTCCGGCACAGATACGCAGTATTTT. The V and J genes are TRBV6-1 and TRBJ2-3; D is unclear. Trimming left V 4 bases short and J 1 base short, with 15 bases between. The germline gives CDR1 MNHNS, CDR2 SASEGT. The length of the CDR3 is 16 residues.

This clone was picked up a small number of times. This chain uses TRBV5-6 with TRBJ1-3; no firm D call. Trimming stripped 4 bases from V and 1 base from J, with 12 bases between. There are 15 residues in the CDR3. Germline CDR1 and CDR2: SGHDT and YYEEEE. In nucleotides, the CDR3 is TGTGCCAGCAGCAATCCAGGTTTTTCTGGAAACACCATATATTTT. It translates to CASSNPGFSGNTIYF.

This clone occurred a few times. CDR3 sequence (DNA): TGTGCCAGCAGCGCACCAGGGGGTGAAGCTTTCTTT. It encodes CASSAPGGEAFF. The genes are TRBV7-8 and TRBJ1-1, with 7 bases that match TRBD1. The germline CDR1 and CDR2 sequences are SGHVS and FQNEAQ. The CDR3 contains 12 residues. V lost 5 bases, J lost 7 bases, and 4 bases stayed unmatched. The full variable domain, in which reference TRBV7-8 and TRBJ1-1 provide the parts outside the CDR3, is GAGVSQSPRYKVAKRGQDVALRCDPISGHVSLFWYQQALGQGPEFLTYFQNEAQLDKSGLPSDRFFAERPEGSVSTLKIQRTQQEDSAVYLCASSAPGGEAFFGQGTRLTVV.

This clone was counted a single time. The chain employs TRBV5-1 and TRBJ1-1; 8 positions match TRBD1. CDR1 is SGHRS and CDR2 is YFSETQ in the germline V gene. The trim removed 4 bases at V and 3 bases at J, leaving 5 bases unmatched. This CDR3 region has 14 residues. The CDR3, as DNA: TGCGCCAGCAGCCAGCAGGGGGCATACACTGAAGCTTTCTTT. Protein sequence: CASSQQGAYTEAFF.

This clone was seen a handful of times. The chain carries TRBV30 and TRBJ1-3; D perhaps matches TRBD1 (5 bases). From germline, CDR1 is GTSNPN and CDR2 SVGIG (reference sequence). Trimming pared 3 bases from V and 2 bases from J, leaving 11 bases between. The CDR3 extends over 14 amino acids. CDR3 coding DNA: TGTGCCTGGAGAGGGGTGAGCACTGGAAACACCATATATTTT. It specifies CAWRGVSTGNTIYF.

The CDR3 protein is CASSPGLINEQFF. The CDR3 region has the DNA TGTGCCAGCAGCCCGGGACTCATAAATGAGCAGTTCTTC. This sequence joins TRBV7-9 and TRBJ2-1; tentatively, D is TRBD2 (6 bases). V was clipped by 5 bases and J by 7 bases, with 12 bases between them. This CDR3 has 13 residues. Germline V gives CDR1 SEHNR, CDR2 FQNEAQ (reference sequence).

V usage is TRBV5-1 and J usage is TRBJ1-6; 7 bases fit TRBD1. With 4 bases clipped from V and 8 bases from J, the junction kept 6 bases outside the gene matches. The CDR3 spans 14 residues. Per the germline V gene, CDR1 is SGHRS and CDR2 is YFSETQ. The CDR3 sequence is CASSHGDRDSPLHF. In nucleotides, the CDR3 is TGCGCCAGCAGCCACGGTGACAGGGATTCACCCCTCCACTTT.

This chain links TRBV6-6 with TRBJ1-6; 7 bases agree with TRBD1. Germline V CDR1 and CDR2: MNHNY, SVGAGI (reference sequence). J gave up 13 bases and V 6 bases, and 18 bases lay outside the gene matches. The CDR3 covers 16 residues. The CDR3 bases are TGTGCCAGCAGCCCCCTAGGCAGGCAGGGGGTTAACCCCCTCCACTTT. This translates into CASSPLGRQGVNPLHF.

The chain links TRBV18 to TRBJ1-5; TRBD1 matches 7 bases. Per germline, CDR1 KGHSH and CDR2 LQKENI. CDR3 length: 13 amino acids. Trimming cost V 3 bases and J 8 bases; bases outside gene matches: 4. The CDR3 DNA sequence: TGTGCCAGCTCACCCGACAGGGTAGAGCCCCAGCATTTT. As protein: CASSPDRVEPQHF.